These 17 T cell receptor beta chains originate from one sample sequenced in a study of shared clonotypes between healthy human individuals. The method was immunoSEQ multiplex PCR; TCRdb's version includes in-frame clones alone and lacks a portion of them. The sample consists of 2 million to 2.5 million clones, approximately 95% of them appearing once. Input material: naive CD4+ T cells from PBMCs. Indicated subset: CD45RA+ positively selected. Source of these receptors: a man between 18 and 35 years old in good health. Some clones in this sample may be carry-over from other donors' samples.

The gene calls are TRBV5-1 and TRBJ2-2, with 10 positions matching TRBD2. The J segment lost 2 bases and the V segment lost 4 bases, leaving 5 bases of the junction unmatched. This CDR3 is built from 16 residues. Germline V gene data show CDR1 as SGHRS and CDR2 as YFSETQ. CDR3 sequence: CASSKGLAANTGELFF. CDR3 DNA: TGCGCCAGCAGCAAAGGACTAGCGGCCAACACCGGGGAGCTGTTTTTT.

Comments on this clone: Distinct nucleotide sequences in the sample also encode this CDR3. V gene TRBV6-5 combines with J gene TRBJ2-5; 7 bases are a match to TRBD1. V lost 1 base and J lost 5; bases outside the gene matches: 4. Germline V CDR1 and CDR2: MNHEY, SVGAGI. The CDR3 is 14 residues long. For the CDR3, the DNA is TGTGCCAGCAGTTACTTGACAGGGTTGGAGACCCAGTACTTC. This translates into CASSYLTGLETQYF.

V gene TRBV2 combines with J gene TRBJ1-5; 7 nucleotides match TRBD1. The CDR3 spans 15 residues. The junction had 8 bases not matched to a gene; V was cut back by 2 bases and J by 7 bases. CDR1 is SNHLY, CDR2 FYNNEI, per germline. In nucleotides, the CDR3 is TGTGCCAGCAGTGAATCTGGCAGGGGGACCCAGCCCCAGCATTTT. Its translation: CASSESGRGTQPQHF.

Regarding this clone: The sample has other DNA sequences that encode this CDR3 too. V gene TRBV7-3 combines with J gene TRBJ1-2, with D possibly TRBD1 on 6 matching bases. V gave up 2 bases and J gave up 4 bases, with 8 bases separating them. In germline, CDR1 is SGHTA, CDR2 FQGTGA. This CDR3 is built from 13 residues. The CDR3 protein is CASSLDRLYGYTF. CDR3 DNA: TGTGCCAGCAGCTTAGACAGGCTCTATGGCTACACCTTC.

V usage is TRBV5-1 and J usage is TRBJ1-2; TRBD1 might be the D (5 bases). The CDR3 sequence is 12 residues long. Per the germline V gene, CDR1 is SGHRS and CDR2 is YFSETQ. The V end lost 6 bases, the J end lost 8 bases, and 14 bases lay between the germline ends. CDR3 sequence: CASKEGARGYTF. The CDR3, as DNA: TGCGCCAGCAAGGAAGGGGCAAGGGGCTACACCTTC.

The V call is TRBV4-3, the J call TRBJ2-1, with D possibly called TRBD1 or TRBD2 (5 bases each). V was clipped by 0 bases and J by 9 bases, with 27 bases between them. This CDR3 spans 19 amino acids. The germline gives CDR1 LGHNA, CDR2 YSLEER. In nucleotides, the CDR3 is TGCGCCAGCAGCCAAGAGCCTTTTGGTGCCGGTGGGGGTTGGGGTGAGCAGTTCTTC. The encoded protein is CASSQEPFGAGGGWGEQFF.

With regard to this clone: Other DNA sequences in this specimen translate into the identical CDR3. The rearrangement joins TRBV2 to TRBJ2-7; no reliable D call. V lost 5 bases, J lost 0 bases, and 5 bases lay in between. The CDR3 loop spans 12 amino acids. Germline V gene data show CDR1 as SNHLY and CDR2 as FYNNEI. CDR3 residues: CASSRDSYEQYF. The CDR3 region has the DNA TGTGCCAGCAGTAGAGACTCCTACGAGCAGTACTTC.

The J gene is TRBJ2-4, the V gene TRBV2, with D unresolved. The germline CDR1 and CDR2 sequences are SNHLY and FYNNEI. The length of the CDR3 is 12 residues. Trimming removed 7 bases from V and 5 bases from J, with 9 bases in between. CDR3 coding DNA: TGTGCCAGCAATGTGGAGCAAAACATTCAGTACTTC. Translation gives CASNVEQNIQYF.

V and J are TRBV7-9 and TRBJ2-7; tentatively, D is TRBD1 (5 bases). Germline V gene data show CDR1 as SEHNR and CDR2 as FQNEAQ (reference sequence). V was clipped by 3 bases and J by 1 base, with 13 bases between them. The CDR3 sequence is 15 residues long. CDR3 sequence reads: CASSLGVGVSYEQYF. CDR3 bases: TGTGCCAGCAGCTTGGGTGTAGGGGTGTCCTACGAGCAGTACTTC.

About this clone: This sample also contains other DNA sequences that code for the same CDR3. The rearrangement joins TRBV18 to TRBJ1-3; D gene ambiguous. V was clipped by 3 bases and J by 0 bases, with 9 bases between them. This CDR3 is 15 amino acids long. Germline CDR1 is KGHSH and CDR2 is LQKENI. CDR3 bases: TGTGCCAGCTCACCGAGGACTCTCTCTGGAAACACCATATATTTT. It is translated as CASSPRTLSGNTIYF. Full variable domain (rest looked up from reference TRBV18 and TRBJ1-3): NAGVMQNPRHLVRRRGQEARLRCSPMKGHSHVYWYRQLPEEGLKFMVYLQKENIIDESGMPKERFSAEFPKEGPSILRIQQVVRGDSAAYFCASSPRTLSGNTIYFGEGSWLTVV.

The chain carries TRBV19 and TRBJ2-3; D is uncertain. Trimming stripped 5 bases from V and 3 bases from J, with 15 bases between. This CDR3 is built from 15 residues. The germline CDR1 and CDR2 sequences are LNHDA and SQIVND (reference sequence). CDR3 in amino acids: CASSLWETKTDTQYF. The CDR3 nucleotides are TGTGCCAGTAGTTTATGGGAAACGAAAACAGATACGCAGTATTTT.

This chain connects TRBV19 to TRBJ2-7, with TRBD2 matching over 13 bases. The junction had 16 bases not matched to a gene; V was cut back by 6 bases and J by 2 bases. This CDR3 is built from 19 residues. Germline V gene data show CDR1 as LNHDA and CDR2 as SQIVND (reference sequence). The CDR3 region has the DNA TGTGCCAGTAGGTCCCCGATATCACTAGCGGGAGGGAAAACCTACGAGCAGTACTTC. This sequence encodes CASRSPISLAGGKTYEQYF.

In the case of this clone: At the DNA level, this CDR3 is encoded by other sequences in the same sample as well. The chain joins TRBV29-1 to TRBJ2-4, with D perhaps TRBD1 (6 bases). Germline V gene lookup returns CDR1 SQVTM and CDR2 ANQGSEA. The CDR3 is made up of 14 amino acids. V was trimmed by 6 bases and J by 0 bases, leaving 12 bases between them. CDR3 loop: CSVGGVLAKNIQYF. The CDR3 bases are TGCAGCGTAGGGGGTGTACTAGCCAAAAACATTCAGTACTTC.

Only a few counts were recorded for this clone. The V and J genes are TRBV18 and TRBJ1-2; no reliable D call. The CDR3 loop spans 13 amino acids. Trimming took 6 bases from V and 6 from J, leaving 14 bases between them. Germline-derived CDR1 and CDR2 are KGHSH and LQKENI. Here the CDR3 reads CASSIRIDDGYTF. The CDR3 nucleotides are TGTGCCAGCTCGATAAGAATAGATGATGGCTACACCTTC.

This rearrangement joins TRBV5-1 to TRBJ2-5; D may be TRBD2 (5 bases). Germline V gene data show CDR1 as SGHRS and CDR2 as YFSETQ. Trimming took 4 bases from V and 5 from J, leaving 15 bases between them. The CDR3 is 14 residues long. The CDR3 region is CASSPAGLAETQYF. CDR3 in DNA: TGCGCCAGCAGCCCGGCGGGCCTCGCGGAGACCCAGTACTTC.

The chain carries TRBV28 and TRBJ2-7; possibly TRBD1 for D (6 bases). The CDR3 extends over 12 amino acids. The V and J ends lost 4 bases and 4 bases respectively, with 8 bases between them. The germline CDR1 and CDR2 sequences are MDHEN and SYDVKM. The CDR3 sequence is CASSYQGYEQYF. For the CDR3, the DNA is TGTGCCAGCAGTTACCAGGGGTACGAGCAGTACTTC.

The chain has TRBV7-6 and TRBJ2-5, with D maybe TRBD1 (5 bases). The CDR3 extends over 13 amino acids. Trimming removed 5 bases at V and 4 bases at J, with 11 bases between. CDR1 SGHVS and CDR2 FNYEAQ come from the germline V gene. Written as DNA, the CDR3 is TGTGCCAGCAGCGGACATCCTGGAGAGACCCAGTACTTC. Protein: CASSGHPGETQYF.